This passage covers 2 T cell receptor beta chains from one sample sequenced in a study of T cell repertoires in cytomegalovirus infection. TCRdb itself ran the reads through MiXCR, one entry per CDR3 protein. The table includes roughly 230,000 distinct CDR3 sequences, about 20% detected once. The sequencing input was CD8+ T cells from PBMCs. These TCRs come from a human donor in good health (CMV status not recorded). Some clones in this sample may be carry-over from other donors' samples.

The chain joins TRBV4-2 to TRBJ1-1; D is unclear. Germline CDR1 is LGHNA and CDR2 is YNFKEQ. V lost 3 bases and J 7 bases, leaving 6 bases between the germline ends. The CDR3 totals 11 residues. The CDR3 reads CASSQGFEAFF. The CDR3 DNA is TGTGCCAGCAGCCAGGGGTTTGAAGCTTTCTTT.

This clonotype was seen repeatedly, ten times or more. V is TRBV7-2 and J is TRBJ1-4; 7 nucleotides line up with TRBD1. The germline CDR1 and CDR2 sequences are SGHTA and FQGNSA. V lost 8 bases and J lost 5; bases outside the gene matches: 8. The CDR3 runs 14 residues. The DNA for the CDR3 is TGTGCCAGCCGCGTGACAGGGTTAAATGAAAAACTGTTTTTT. This translates into CASRVTGLNEKLFF. Variable domain in full (rest from reference TRBV7-2 and TRBJ1-4): GAGVSQSPSNKVTEKGKDVELRCDPISGHTALYWYRQSLGQGLEFLIYFQGNSAPDKSGLPSDRFSAERTGGSVSTLTIQRTQQEDSAVYLCASRVTGLNEKLFFGSGTQLSVL.